The 5 T cell receptor beta chains below were found in one sample sequenced in a study of OX40 agonist ivuxolimab in advanced cancers. Sequencing was performed with immunoSEQ multiplex PCR; in TCRdb, only in-frame clones are kept and a portion is missing. The top ten clones hold roughly 1.2% of a sample with tens of thousands of clones, 83% of them seen once. This specimen was CD4+ or CD8+ T cells sorted from blood, taken in a trial of the OX40 agonist ivuxolimab. These receptors originate from an adult with an advanced solid tumor such as melanoma, head and neck, liver or kidney cancer.

V usage is TRBV27 and J usage is TRBJ2-3; D remains unclear. This CDR3 contains 14 residues. V lost 4 bases to trimming and J lost 1 base, with 9 bases between them. From germline, CDR1 is MNHEY and CDR2 SMNVEV (reference sequence). The CDR3, as DNA: TGTGCCAGCAGTTCATGGACCGGCACAGATACGCAGTATTTT. Its protein is CASSSWTGTDTQYF.

The chain couples TRBV7-8 to TRBJ2-2; 10 bases are shared with TRBD1. J lost 5 bases, V lost 5 bases, and 8 bases had no gene match. Germline V gives CDR1 SGHVS, CDR2 FQNEAQ. The CDR3 extends over 16 amino acids. The CDR3 nucleotides read TGTGCCAGCAGCATACGACAGGGGGCGAGTACCGGGGAGCTGTTTTTT. Protein sequence: CASSIRQGASTGELFF. Variable domain in full (rest from reference TRBV7-8 and TRBJ2-2): GAGVSQSPRYKVAKRGQDVALRCDPISGHVSLFWYQQALGQGPEFLTYFQNEAQLDKSGLPSDRFFAERPEGSVSTLKIQRTQQEDSAVYLCASSIRQGASTGELFFGEGSRLTVL.

The chain couples TRBV19 to TRBJ2-7; no firm D call. CDR3 length: 17 amino acids. Trimming pared 3 bases from V and 0 bases from J, leaving 18 bases between. From germline, CDR1 is LNHDA and CDR2 SQIVND (reference sequence). The CDR3 loop is CASSIFLTSVRSYEQYF. The CDR3 DNA sequence: TGTGCCAGTAGTATCTTCTTGACGTCTGTTCGCTCCTACGAGCAGTACTTC. The full variable domain, rest sourced from reference TRBV19 and TRBJ2-7, is DGGITQSPKYLFRKEGQNVTLSCEQNLNHDAMYWYRQDPGQGLRLIYYSQIVNDFQKGDIAEGYSVSREKKESFPLTVTSAQKNPTAFYLCASSIFLTSVRSYEQYFGPGTRLTVT.

This clone has more than one count but fewer than ten. The gene calls are TRBV6-6 and TRBJ2-1, with 9 bases aligning to TRBD1. From germline, CDR1 is MNHNY and CDR2 SVGAGI (reference sequence). The V segment lost 0 bases and the J segment 7 bases; nucleotides outside the gene matches: 4. CDR3 length: 15 residues. This chain's CDR3 is CASSYSGTGLNEQFF. The CDR3 DNA reads as TGTGCCAGCAGTTACTCCGGGACAGGGCTAAATGAGCAGTTCTTC.

The chain is built from TRBV19 and TRBJ2-5; 9 nucleotides match TRBD2. The CDR3 covers 16 residues. V lost 3 bases and J lost 5; bases outside the gene matches: 10. Per germline, CDR1 LNHDA and CDR2 SQIVND (reference sequence). CDR3 bases: TGTGCCAGTAGTATTGGGTGGCGGGGGGGCATGGAGACCCAGTACTTC. This sequence encodes CASSIGWRGGMETQYF.